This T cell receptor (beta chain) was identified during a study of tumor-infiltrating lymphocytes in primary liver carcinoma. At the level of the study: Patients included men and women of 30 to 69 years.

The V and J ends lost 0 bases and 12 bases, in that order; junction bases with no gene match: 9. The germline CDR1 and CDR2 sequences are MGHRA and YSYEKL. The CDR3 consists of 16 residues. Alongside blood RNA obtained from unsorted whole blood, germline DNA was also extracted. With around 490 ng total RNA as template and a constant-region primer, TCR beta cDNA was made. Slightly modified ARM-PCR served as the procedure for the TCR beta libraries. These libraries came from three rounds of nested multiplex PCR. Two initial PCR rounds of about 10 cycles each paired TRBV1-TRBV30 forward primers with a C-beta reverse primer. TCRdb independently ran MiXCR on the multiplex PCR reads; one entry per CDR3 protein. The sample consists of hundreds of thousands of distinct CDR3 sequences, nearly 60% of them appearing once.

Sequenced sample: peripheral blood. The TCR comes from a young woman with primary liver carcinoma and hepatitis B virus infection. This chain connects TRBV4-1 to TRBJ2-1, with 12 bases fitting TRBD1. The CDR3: CASSQEGTGGRHGQFF. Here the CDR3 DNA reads TGCGCCAGCAGCCAAGAAGGGACAGGGGGCAGGCACGGGCAGTTCTTC.